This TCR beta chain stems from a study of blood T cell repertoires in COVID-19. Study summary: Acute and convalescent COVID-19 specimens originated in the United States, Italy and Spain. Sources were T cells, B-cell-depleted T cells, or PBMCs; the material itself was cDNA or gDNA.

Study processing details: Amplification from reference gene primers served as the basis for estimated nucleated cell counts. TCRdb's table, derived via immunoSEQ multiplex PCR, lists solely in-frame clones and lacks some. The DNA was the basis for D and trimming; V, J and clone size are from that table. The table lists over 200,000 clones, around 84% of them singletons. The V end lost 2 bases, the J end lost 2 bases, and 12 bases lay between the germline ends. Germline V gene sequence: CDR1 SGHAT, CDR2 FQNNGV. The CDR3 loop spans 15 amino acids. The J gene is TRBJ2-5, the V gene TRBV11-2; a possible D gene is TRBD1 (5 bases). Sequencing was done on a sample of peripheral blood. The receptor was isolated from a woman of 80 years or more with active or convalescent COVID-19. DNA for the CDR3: TGTGCCAGCAGCTTACAGGGAAAAGGGCAAGAGACCCAGTACTTC. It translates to CASSLQGKGQETQYF.